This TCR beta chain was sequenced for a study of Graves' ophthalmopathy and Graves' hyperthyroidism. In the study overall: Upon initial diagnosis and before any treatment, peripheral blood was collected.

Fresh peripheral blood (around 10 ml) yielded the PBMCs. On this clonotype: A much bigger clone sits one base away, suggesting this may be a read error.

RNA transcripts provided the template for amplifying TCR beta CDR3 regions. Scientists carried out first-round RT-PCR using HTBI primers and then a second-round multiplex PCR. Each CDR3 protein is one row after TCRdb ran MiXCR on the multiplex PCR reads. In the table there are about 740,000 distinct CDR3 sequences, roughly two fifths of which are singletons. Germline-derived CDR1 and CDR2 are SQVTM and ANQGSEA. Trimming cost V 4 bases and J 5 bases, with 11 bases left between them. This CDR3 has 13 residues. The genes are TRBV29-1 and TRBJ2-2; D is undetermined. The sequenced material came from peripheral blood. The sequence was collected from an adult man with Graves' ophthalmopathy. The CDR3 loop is CSVASRQTGELFF. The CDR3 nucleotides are TGCAGCGTTGCCAGTCGTCAGACCGGGGAGCTGTTTTTT.